This passage covers 19 T cell receptor beta chains from one sample sequenced in a study of T cells after somatic rescue of genetic block. Profiled with immunoSEQ multiplex PCR; TCRdb holds only in-frame clones, not every one. Here the sample spans 100,000 to 120,000 clones, over 80% being singletons. The sequenced sample was peripheral blood mononuclear cells (PBMCs). These receptors all stem from a young woman.

The CDR3: CASSRSFGQGNGYTF. The DNA of the CDR3 is TGTGCCAGCAGTCGATCTTTTGGACAGGGGAATGGCTACACCTTC. The rearrangement links TRBV2 to TRBJ1-2; the match to TRBD1 covers 9 bases. This CDR3 spans 15 amino acids. After removal of 5 bases from V and 6 bases from J, the junction contained 10 bases not matched to a gene. Germline V CDR1 and CDR2: SNHLY, FYNNEI.

This rearrangement joins TRBV4-2 to TRBJ2-3, with 11 bases that match TRBD2. V was clipped by 1 base and J by 1 base; unmatched bases: 7. Germline CDR1 and CDR2: LGHNA and YNFKEQ. The CDR3 consists of 18 residues. The CDR3 loop is CASSQGLAGGPGTDTQYF. The CDR3 nucleotides are TGTGCCAGCAGCCAAGGCTTAGCGGGGGGGCCGGGCACAGATACGCAGTATTTT.

V gene TRBV28 combines with J gene TRBJ2-3, with a possible D match to TRBD1 (7 bases). The CDR3 runs to 17 residues. Germline V CDR1 and CDR2: MDHEN, SYDVKM. Deletions cut 6 bases from V and 1 base from J, with 20 bases between. The CDR3 protein is CASSPAYRGGGTDTQYF. CDR3 nucleotide sequence: TGTGCCAGCAGCCCAGCCTACAGGGGAGGAGGCACAGATACGCAGTATTTT.

DNA of the CDR3: TGTGCCAGCAGTTATACAGGGGGCACAGGGGCCAACGTCCTGACTTTC. It codes for CASSYTGGTGANVLTF. The chain carries TRBV6-5 and TRBJ2-6; 9 bases are a match to TRBD1. V shed 3 bases, J shed 4 bases, and the junction held 4 bases outside the gene matches. Germline lookup yields CDR1 MNHEY and CDR2 SVGAGI. There are 16 residues in the CDR3.

This clone was detected once. CDR3 DNA: TGTGCCAGCAGCTTAGTAGGGGAACGCGAGCAGTACTTC. This encodes CASSLVGEREQYF. The chain carries TRBV7-2 and TRBJ2-7, with TRBD1 as a possible D gene (5 bases). V was clipped by 1 base and J by 6 bases, with 10 bases between them. Per the germline V gene, CDR1 is SGHTA and CDR2 is FQGNSA. This CDR3 is built from 13 residues. Together with reference TRBV7-2 and TRBJ2-7, the CDR3 gives the full variable domain: GAGVSQSPSNKVTEKGKDVELRCDPISGHTALYWYRQSLGQGLEFLIYFQGNSAPDKSGLPSDRFSAERTGGSVSTLTIQRTQQEDSAVYLCASSLVGEREQYFGPGTRLTVT.

The gene calls are TRBV11-2 and TRBJ1-5; D not resolved. The CDR3 consists of 15 residues. V was trimmed by 1 base and J by 0 bases, leaving 7 bases between them. The germline V gene encodes CDR1 SGHAT and CDR2 FQNNGV. In nucleotides, the CDR3 is TGTGCCAGCAGCTTAGGGTTGTATAGCAATCAGCCCCAGCATTTT. It codes for CASSLGLYSNQPQHF.

The V and J genes are TRBV7-9 and TRBJ1-2; D is uncertain. The V end was cut by 5 bases, the J end by 6 bases, with 10 bases between. This CDR3 region has 12 residues. The V gene's germline CDR1 is SEHNR and CDR2 FQNEAQ (reference sequence). As DNA, the CDR3 is TGTGCCAGCAGCCTCGGACGGAATGGCTACACCTTC. It is translated as CASSLGRNGYTF.

Details on this clone: Other DNA sequences in the sample encode the same CDR3. This chain uses TRBV2 with TRBJ2-5, with D possibly TRBD1 on 6 matching bases. The CDR3 is made up of 14 amino acids. V lost 6 bases to trimming and J lost 0 bases, with 11 bases between them. In germline, CDR1 is SNHLY, CDR2 FYNNEI. Written as DNA, the CDR3 is TGTGCCAGCAGCCGAGGACAGTACCAAGAGACCCAGTACTTC. It codes for CASSRGQYQETQYF.

This chain joins TRBV6-1 and TRBJ2-3; weak D call: TRBD2 (7 bases). The CDR3 is made up of 13 amino acids. The V gene's germline CDR1 is MNHNS and CDR2 SASEGT. The V end lost 6 bases, the J end lost 6 bases, and 13 bases lay between the germline ends. The CDR3, as DNA: TGTGCCAGCAGGCGGGGGCGTCAGGATACGCAGTATTTT. It codes for CASRRGRQDTQYF.

This clone was observed a handful of times. The gene calls are TRBV4-2 and TRBJ1-3; TRBD1 might be the D (6 bases). The CDR3 consists of 16 residues. Trimming took off 0 bases at V and 4 bases at J, with 13 bases between the two ends. In germline, CDR1 is LGHNA, CDR2 YNFKEQ. The CDR3 sequence: CASSQDTGAGGNTIYF. The CDR3 DNA follows: TGTGCCAGCAGCCAAGATACGGGGGCGGGAGGAAACACCATATATTTT.

V and J are TRBV7-2 and TRBJ1-2; possible D gene TRBD1, 5 bases. Trimming pared 2 bases from V and 2 bases from J, leaving 12 bases between. Looked up from germline, CDR1 is SGHTA and CDR2 is FQGNSA. The CDR3 extends over 15 amino acids. The CDR3 region is CASSLLAGLNYGYTF. In DNA, the CDR3 is TGTGCCAGCAGCTTATTAGCAGGGCTAAACTATGGCTACACCTTC.

The chain is built from TRBV6-4 and TRBJ1-2, with D possibly matching TRBD1 (5 bases). The V end lost 6 bases, the J end lost 2 bases, and 19 bases lay between the germline ends. The germline V gene has CDR1 MRHNA and CDR2 SNTAGT. This CDR3 region has 16 residues. CDR3 loop: CASSATPGRLNYGYTF. For the CDR3, the DNA is TGTGCCAGCAGCGCCACTCCGGGACGGTTAAACTATGGCTACACCTTC.

The V and J genes are TRBV30 and TRBJ2-2; the D gene is possibly TRBD1 (5 bases). With 8 bases removed from V and 6 bases from J, the gap between germline ends came to 10 bases. The CDR3 covers 11 residues. Germline CDR1 and CDR2: GTSNPN and SVGIG (reference sequence). The CDR3 protein is CASRDPGELFF. CDR3 DNA sequence: TGTGCCAGCAGGGATCCCGGGGAGCTGTTTTTT.

The gene calls are TRBV30 and TRBJ1-1, with D possibly being TRBD1 (6 bases). V lost 3 bases and J lost 2, with 10 bases in between. From germline, CDR1 is GTSNPN and CDR2 SVGIG (reference sequence). The CDR3 is made up of 13 amino acids. The CDR3 DNA reads TGTGCCTGGAGCGAACAGGGCAACACTGAAGCTTTCTTT. Translating it yields CAWSEQGNTEAFF. The variable domain in full, completed from reference TRBV30 and TRBJ1-1, reads SQTIHQWPATLVQPVGSPLSLECTVEGTSNPNLYWYRQAAGRGLQLLFYSVGIGQISSEVPQNLSASRPQDRQFILSSKKLLLSDSGFYLCAWSEQGNTEAFFGQGTRLTVV.

The rearrangement links TRBV18 to TRBJ2-3; D is unresolved. CDR1 KGHSH and CDR2 LQKENI come from the germline V gene. The CDR3 consists of 14 residues. The V end lost 2 bases, the J end lost 2 bases, and 8 bases lay between the germline ends. CDR3 amino acids: CASSPSANTDTQYF. The CDR3 DNA follows: TGTGCCAGCTCACCAAGCGCTAACACAGATACGCAGTATTTT.

This clone has just a few counts. J is TRBJ1-5 and V is TRBV6-6, with a possible D match to TRBD1 (5 bases). From germline, CDR1 is MNHNY and CDR2 SVGAGI (reference sequence). Trimming took off 5 bases at V and 2 bases at J, with 16 bases between the two ends. This CDR3 has 16 residues. The CDR3 DNA reads as TGTGCCAGCAGTGCTGGGACGCGGTGGGGCAATCAGCCCCAGCATTTT. This gives the protein CASSAGTRWGNQPQHF.

This chain uses TRBV4-1 with TRBJ1-2, with a weak D call TRBD1 (5 bases). V was clipped by 0 bases and J by 8 bases, with 10 bases between them. There are 13 residues in the CDR3. Germline assignment: CDR1 MGHRA and CDR2 YSYEKL. The CDR3 reads CASSQEGRDGYTF. CDR3 bases: TGCGCCAGCAGCCAAGAAGGCAGGGACGGCTACACCTTC.

V is TRBV6-6 and J is TRBJ1-6; D uncertain. Germline-derived CDR1 and CDR2 are MNHNY and SVGAGI (reference sequence). CDR3 length equals 15 residues. V was shortened by 8 bases and J by 0 bases, with 11 bases between the two germline ends. This CDR3 reads CASDQSSSYNSPLHF. The CDR3 nucleotides are TGTGCCAGCGACCAAAGTAGCTCCTATAATTCACCCCTCCACTTT.

The chain has TRBV4-3 and TRBJ2-5; 12 nucleotides line up with TRBD2. V lost 3 bases, J lost 5 bases, and 4 bases stayed unmatched. The CDR3 loop spans 15 amino acids. Germline assignment: CDR1 LGHNA and CDR2 YSLEER. The CDR3 sequence is CASSHQTSGGETQYF. DNA of the CDR3: TGCGCCAGCAGCCACCAAACTAGCGGGGGGGAGACCCAGTACTTC.